Listed here is a single TCR beta chain. The data belong to a study of blood T cell repertoires in COVID-19. Study background: In each case, the material was cDNA or gDNA derived from T cells, B-cell-depleted T cells, or PBMCs.

The CDR3 covers 15 residues. CDR1 SEHNR and CDR2 FQNEAQ come from the germline V gene (reference sequence). Trimming removed 5 bases from V and 9 bases from J; junction bases left unmatched: 13. In the original workflow: Estimation of nucleated cell counts was performed using reference gene primer amplification. TCRdb's copy holds only in-frame clones and misses some; the assay was immunoSEQ multiplex PCR. V, J and clone size derive from that table, while D and trimming were established from the DNA sequence. The sample includes 35,000 to 40,000 clones, roughly 80% of them seen just once. Material: peripheral blood. This rearrangement joins TRBV7-9 to TRBJ2-3; 8 bases line up with TRBD1. The TCR was taken from a human donor with acute or convalescent COVID-19. The donor label of this sample is uncertain. CDR3 protein: CASSGQGPGVGTQYF. CDR3 DNA sequence: TGTGCCAGCAGCGGACAGGGACCTGGCGTAGGGACGCAGTATTTT.